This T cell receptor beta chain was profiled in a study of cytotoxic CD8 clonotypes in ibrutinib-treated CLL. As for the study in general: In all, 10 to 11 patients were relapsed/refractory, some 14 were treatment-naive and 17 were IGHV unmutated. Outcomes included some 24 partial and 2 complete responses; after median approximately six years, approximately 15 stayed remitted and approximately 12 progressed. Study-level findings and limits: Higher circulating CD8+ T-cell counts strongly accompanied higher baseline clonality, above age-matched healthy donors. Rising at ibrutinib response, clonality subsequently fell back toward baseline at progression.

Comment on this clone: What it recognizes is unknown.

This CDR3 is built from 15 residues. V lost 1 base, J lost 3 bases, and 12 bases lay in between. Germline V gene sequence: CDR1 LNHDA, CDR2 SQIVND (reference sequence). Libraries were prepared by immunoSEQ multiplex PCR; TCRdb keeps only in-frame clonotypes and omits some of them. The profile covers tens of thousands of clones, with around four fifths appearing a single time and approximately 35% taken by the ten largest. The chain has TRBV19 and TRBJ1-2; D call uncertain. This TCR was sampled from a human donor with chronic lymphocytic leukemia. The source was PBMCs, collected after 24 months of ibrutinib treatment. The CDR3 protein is CASSIGVVPHYGYTF. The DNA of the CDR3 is TGTGCCAGTAGTATAGGAGTGGTTCCCCACTATGGCTACACCTTC.